This T cell receptor (beta chain) comes out of a study of shared clonotypes between healthy human individuals. Assay used: immunoSEQ multiplex PCR; TCRdb lists only in-frame clones, some missing. The table records about 120,000 clones, roughly two thirds of them present only once. CDR3 length equals 15 residues. V lost 4 bases and J lost 2, with 14 bases in between. The V gene's germline CDR1 is SGHDT and CDR2 YYEEEE. The rearrangement uses TRBV5-6 and TRBJ2-3, with unresolved D. The TCR was taken from a woman in her thirties in good health. Sequenced: memory CD8+ T cells sorted from blood. Regarding subset: CD45RO+ cells pooled with CCR7-negative TemRA cells. The CDR3 DNA follows: TGTGCCAGCAGCAGCTTAGTTGTCTACACAGATACGCAGTATTTT. It codes for CASSSLVVYTDTQYF.